This TCR beta chain appears in the sequencing data of a study of shared clonotypes between healthy human individuals. This CDR3 has 16 amino acids. Trimming pared 3 bases from V and 8 bases from J, leaving 20 bases between. Germline V gene sequence: CDR1 LGHNA, CDR2 YSLEER. This clone has at least ten counts. Sequencing was performed with immunoSEQ multiplex PCR; in TCRdb, only in-frame clones are kept and a portion is missing. The top ten clones hold roughly 0.82% of a sample with around 1,000,000 clones, approximately 80% of them seen once. Sequencing was carried out using memory CD4+ T cells from PBMCs. Subset indicated: CD45RA-negative fraction. The sequence came from a man between 18 and 29 years old in good health. Some clones in this sample may be carry-over from other donors' samples. This chain links TRBV4-3 with TRBJ2-1; either TRBD1 or TRBD2 may fit D (6 bases each). The CDR3 region is CASSHFHGGDNDEQFF. The CDR3 coding sequence is TGCGCCAGCAGCCATTTTCATGGAGGGGACAATGATGAGCAGTTCTTC.